This section outlines one TCR beta chain sequence together with its context. What it recognizes is unknown. This sample stems from a study of cytomegalovirus exposure and HLA in healthy donors. Across the study: As released early, the data held roughly 85 million unique TCRs from HLA-typed donors. Study findings and constraints: In an earlier analysis, productive rearrangement rates for most beta V segments clustered near 87% or 30%.

The CDR3 totals 15 residues. Per germline, CDR1 MDHEN and CDR2 SYDVKM. Deletions cut 3 bases from V and 6 bases from J, with 15 bases between. The primer mix had 60 Vbeta and 13 Jbeta primers. Under the authors' procedure: Later work found tens of millions of unique TCR beta chains, with around 10 million shared. Profiling relied on immunoSEQ multiplex PCR, and the TCRdb table lists in-frame clones only, not all of them. The DNA gave D and trimming, while V, J and clone size come from that table. The data hold 150,000 to 200,000 clones, with approximately 82% observed a single time. The TCR sequence derives from a man younger than 35 in good health and CMV-seropositive. The source material was PBMCs. The genes are TRBV28 and TRBJ1-5; no reliable D call. DNA for the CDR3: TGTGCCAGCAGTTTTTTCACCGAGCGGGGTCAGCCCCAGCATTTT. Protein sequence: CASSFFTERGQPQHF.